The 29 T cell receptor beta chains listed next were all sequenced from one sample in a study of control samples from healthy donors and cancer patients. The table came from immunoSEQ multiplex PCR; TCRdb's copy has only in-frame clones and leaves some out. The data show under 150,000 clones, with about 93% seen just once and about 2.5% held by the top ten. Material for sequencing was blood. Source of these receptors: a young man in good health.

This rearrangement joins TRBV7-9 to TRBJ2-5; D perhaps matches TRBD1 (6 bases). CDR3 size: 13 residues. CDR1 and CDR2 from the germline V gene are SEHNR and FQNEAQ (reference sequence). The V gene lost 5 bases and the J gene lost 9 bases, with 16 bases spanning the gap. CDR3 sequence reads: CASSPSPKGAQYF. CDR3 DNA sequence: TGTGCCAGCAGCCCCTCTCCCAAGGGGGCCCAGTACTTC.

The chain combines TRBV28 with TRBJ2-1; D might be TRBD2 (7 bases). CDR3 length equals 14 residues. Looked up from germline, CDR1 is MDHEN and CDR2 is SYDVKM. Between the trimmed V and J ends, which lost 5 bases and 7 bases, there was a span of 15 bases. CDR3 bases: TGTGCCAGCAGTGCATTAGGGGGGGGGAATGAGCAGTTCTTC. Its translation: CASSALGGGNEQFF.

DNA for the CDR3: TGCGCCAGCAGGCGACAGGGGTCCTATGGCTACACCTTC. Residues: CASRRQGSYGYTF. The rearrangement uses TRBV5-1 and TRBJ1-2, with 8 bases aligning to TRBD1. This CDR3 has 13 amino acids. Germline V gene data show CDR1 as SGHRS and CDR2 as YFSETQ. V lost 5 bases and J lost 4; bases outside the gene matches: 4.

The DNA for the CDR3 is TGTGCCAGTAGAGAGGCGGACCATGAAAAACTGTTTTTT. Residues: CASREADHEKLFF. V is TRBV19 and J is TRBJ1-4; D is unclear. The germline V gene has CDR1 LNHDA and CDR2 SQIVND (reference sequence). The CDR3 is 13 amino acids. V lost 6 bases to trimming and J lost 6 bases, with 11 bases between them.

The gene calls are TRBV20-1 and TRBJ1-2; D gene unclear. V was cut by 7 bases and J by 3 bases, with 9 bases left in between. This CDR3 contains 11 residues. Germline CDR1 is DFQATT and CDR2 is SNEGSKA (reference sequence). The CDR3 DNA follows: TGCAGTGTGTTTCAGGACTATGGCTACACCTTC. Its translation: CSVFQDYGYTF.

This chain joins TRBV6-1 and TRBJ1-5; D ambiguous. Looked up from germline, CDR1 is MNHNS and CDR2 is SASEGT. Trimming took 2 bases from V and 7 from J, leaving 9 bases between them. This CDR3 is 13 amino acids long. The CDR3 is CASSESARQPQHF. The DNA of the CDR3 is TGTGCCAGCAGTGAATCGGCTCGGCAGCCCCAGCATTTT.

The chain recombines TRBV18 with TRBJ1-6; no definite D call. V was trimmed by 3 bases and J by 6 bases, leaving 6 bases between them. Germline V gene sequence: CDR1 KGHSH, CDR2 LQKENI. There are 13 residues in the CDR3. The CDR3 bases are TGTGCCAGCTCACCCCTCCCTAATTCACCCCTCCACTTT. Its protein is CASSPLPNSPLHF.

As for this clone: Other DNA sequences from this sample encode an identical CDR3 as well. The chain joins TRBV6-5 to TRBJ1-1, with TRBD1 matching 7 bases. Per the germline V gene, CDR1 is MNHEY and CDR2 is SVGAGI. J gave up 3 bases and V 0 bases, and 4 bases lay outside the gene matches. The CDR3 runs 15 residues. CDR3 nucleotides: TGTGCCAGCAGTTACTCACCAGGGGGGGACACTGAAGCTTTCTTT. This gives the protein CASSYSPGGDTEAFF.

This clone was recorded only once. This chain's CDR3 is CASSIDRGGETQYF. The CDR3 DNA follows: TGTGCCAGCAGCATAGACAGGGGTGGCGAGACCCAGTACTTC. The gene calls are TRBV5-8 and TRBJ2-5, with TRBD1 identical over 8 bases. The CDR3 is 14 residues long. The J segment lost 5 bases and the V segment lost 4 bases, leaving 7 bases of the junction unmatched. Germline V gives CDR1 SGHTS, CDR2 YDEGEE.

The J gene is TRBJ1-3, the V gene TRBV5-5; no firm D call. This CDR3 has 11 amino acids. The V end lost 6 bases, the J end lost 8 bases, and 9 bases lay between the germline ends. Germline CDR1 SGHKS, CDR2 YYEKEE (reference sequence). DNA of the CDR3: TGTGCCAGCACCGGCGGACACACCATATATTTT. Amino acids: CASTGGHTIYF.

The CDR3 DNA is TGTGCCTGGGACTTGGATGCCTATGGCTACACCTTC. Amino acids: CAWDLDAYGYTF. The rearrangement links TRBV30 to TRBJ1-2, with D uncertain. Germline V gene sequence: CDR1 GTSNPN, CDR2 SVGIG (reference sequence). The CDR3 contains 12 residues. Trimming pared 5 bases from V and 4 bases from J, leaving 11 bases between.

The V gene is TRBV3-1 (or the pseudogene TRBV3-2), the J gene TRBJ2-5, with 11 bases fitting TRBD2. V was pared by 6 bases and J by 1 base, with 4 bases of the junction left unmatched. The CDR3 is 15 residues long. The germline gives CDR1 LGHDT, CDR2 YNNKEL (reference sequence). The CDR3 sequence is CASRKTSGTQETQYF. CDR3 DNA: TGTGCCAGCAGGAAGACTAGCGGGACCCAAGAGACCCAGTACTTC.

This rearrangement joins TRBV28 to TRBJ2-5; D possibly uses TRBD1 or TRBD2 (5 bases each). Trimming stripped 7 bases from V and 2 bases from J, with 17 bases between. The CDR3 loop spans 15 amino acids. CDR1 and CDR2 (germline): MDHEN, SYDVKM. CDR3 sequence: CASTQRTRRQETQYF. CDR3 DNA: TGTGCCAGCACCCAACGGACAAGGAGGCAAGAGACCCAGTACTTC.

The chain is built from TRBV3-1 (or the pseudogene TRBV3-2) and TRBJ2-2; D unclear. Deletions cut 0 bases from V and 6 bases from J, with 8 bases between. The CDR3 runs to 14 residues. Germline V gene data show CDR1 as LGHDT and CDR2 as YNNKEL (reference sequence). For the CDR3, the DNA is TGTGCCAGCAGCCAAGATAGTAGCCCCGGGGAGCTGTTTTTT. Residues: CASSQDSSPGELFF.

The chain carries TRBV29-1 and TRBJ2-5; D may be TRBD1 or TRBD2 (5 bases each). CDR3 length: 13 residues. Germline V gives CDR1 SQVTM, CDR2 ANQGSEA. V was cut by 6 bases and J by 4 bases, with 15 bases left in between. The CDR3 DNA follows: TGCAGCGTCCGGGACGGTGGGGCAGAGACCCAGTACTTC. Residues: CSVRDGGAETQYF.

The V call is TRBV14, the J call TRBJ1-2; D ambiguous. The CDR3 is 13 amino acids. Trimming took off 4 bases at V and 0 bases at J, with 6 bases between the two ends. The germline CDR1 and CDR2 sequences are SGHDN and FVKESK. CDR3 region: CASSPGTNYGYTF. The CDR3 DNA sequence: TGTGCCAGCAGCCCGGGGACTAACTATGGCTACACCTTC. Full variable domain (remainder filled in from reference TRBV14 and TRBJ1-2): EAGVTQFPSHSVIEKGQTVTLRCDPISGHDNLYWYRRVMGKEIKFLLHFVKESKQDESGMPNNRFLAERTGGTYSTLKVQPAELEDSGVYFCASSPGTNYGYTFGSGTRLTVV.

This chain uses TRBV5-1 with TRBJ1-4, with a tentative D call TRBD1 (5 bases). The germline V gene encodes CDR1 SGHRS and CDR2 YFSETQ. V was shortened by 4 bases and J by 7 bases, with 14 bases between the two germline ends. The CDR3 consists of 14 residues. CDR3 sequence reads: CASSLDRRGEKLFF. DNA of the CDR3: TGCGCCAGCAGCCTTGACAGAAGGGGTGAAAAACTGTTTTTT.

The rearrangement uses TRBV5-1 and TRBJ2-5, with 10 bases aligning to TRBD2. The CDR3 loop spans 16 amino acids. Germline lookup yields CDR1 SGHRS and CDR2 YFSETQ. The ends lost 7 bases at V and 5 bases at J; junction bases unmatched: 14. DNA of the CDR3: TGCGCCAGCGGTCGAGCGGGGGGGCCGTTTTATGAGACCCAGTACTTC. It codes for CASGRAGGPFYETQYF.

CDR3 sequence (DNA): TGTGCCAGCAGCCCGGGGAGCAGCAACACTGAAGCTTTCTTT. It yields the protein CASSPGSSNTEAFF. The J gene is TRBJ1-1, the V gene TRBV6-5; D is ambiguous. This CDR3 has 14 residues. Per the germline V gene, CDR1 is MNHEY and CDR2 is SVGAGI. V was trimmed by 6 bases and J by 2 bases, leaving 13 bases between them.

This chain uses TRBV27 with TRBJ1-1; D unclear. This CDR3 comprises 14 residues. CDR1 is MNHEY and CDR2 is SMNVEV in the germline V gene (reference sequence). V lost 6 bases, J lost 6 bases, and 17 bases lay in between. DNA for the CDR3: TGTGCCAGCAGCCGTACCCTTGGTGGGCCTGAAGCTTTCTTT. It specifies CASSRTLGGPEAFF.

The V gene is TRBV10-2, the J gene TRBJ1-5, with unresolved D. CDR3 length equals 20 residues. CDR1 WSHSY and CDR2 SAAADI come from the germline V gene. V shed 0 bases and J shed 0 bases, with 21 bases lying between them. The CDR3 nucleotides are TGCGCCAGCAGTGAGTCGACTCCTTCTGTCACAGATAATAGCAATCAGCCCCAGCATTTT. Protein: CASSESTPSVTDNSNQPQHF.

In nucleotides, the CDR3 is TGCGCCAGCAGCTCAGGAGGACCAACCGGGGAGCTGTTTTTT. This translates into CASSSGGPTGELFF. This chain connects TRBV5-1 to TRBJ2-2; TRBD2 is a possible D gene (5 bases). Between the trimmed V and J ends, which lost 3 bases and 5 bases, there was a span of 11 bases. CDR1 is SGHRS, CDR2 YFSETQ, per germline. This CDR3 has 14 amino acids.

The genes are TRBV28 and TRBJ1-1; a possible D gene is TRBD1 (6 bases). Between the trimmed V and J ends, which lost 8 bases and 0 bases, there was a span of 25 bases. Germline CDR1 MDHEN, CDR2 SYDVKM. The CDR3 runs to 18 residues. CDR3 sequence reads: CASPPGGPNAGMNTEAFF. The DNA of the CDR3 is TGTGCCAGCCCTCCTGGGGGGCCAAACGCGGGGATGAACACTGAAGCTTTCTTT.

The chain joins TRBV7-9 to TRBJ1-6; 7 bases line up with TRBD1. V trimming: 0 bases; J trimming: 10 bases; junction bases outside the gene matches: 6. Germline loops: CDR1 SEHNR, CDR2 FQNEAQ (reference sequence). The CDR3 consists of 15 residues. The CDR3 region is CASSLADREVSPLHF. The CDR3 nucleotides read TGTGCCAGCAGCTTAGCAGACAGGGAAGTCTCACCCCTCCACTTT.

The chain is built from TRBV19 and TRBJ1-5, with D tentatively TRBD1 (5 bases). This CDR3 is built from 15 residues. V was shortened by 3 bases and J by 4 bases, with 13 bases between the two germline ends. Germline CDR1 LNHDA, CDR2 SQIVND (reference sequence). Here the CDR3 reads CASSIKRAGNQPQHF. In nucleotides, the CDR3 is TGTGCCAGTAGTATTAAAAGGGCAGGGAATCAGCCCCAGCATTTT.

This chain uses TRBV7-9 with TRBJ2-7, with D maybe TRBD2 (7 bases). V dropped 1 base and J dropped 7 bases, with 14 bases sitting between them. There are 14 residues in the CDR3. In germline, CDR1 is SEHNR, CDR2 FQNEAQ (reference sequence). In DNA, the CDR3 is TGTGCCAGCAGCTTAGAGGGGGGGCCAGGAGAGCAGTACTTC. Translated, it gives CASSLEGGPGEQYF.

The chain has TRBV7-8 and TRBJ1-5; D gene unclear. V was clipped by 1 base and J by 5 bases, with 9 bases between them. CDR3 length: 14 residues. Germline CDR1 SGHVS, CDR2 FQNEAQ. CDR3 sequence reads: CASSLGGRDQPQHF. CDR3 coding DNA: TGTGCCAGCAGCTTAGGAGGAAGGGATCAGCCCCAGCATTTT.

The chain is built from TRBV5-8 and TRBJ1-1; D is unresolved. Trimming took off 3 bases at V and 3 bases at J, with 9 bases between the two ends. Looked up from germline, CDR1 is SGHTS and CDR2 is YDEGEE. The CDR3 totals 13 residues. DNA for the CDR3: TGTGCCAGCAGCTGGGGAGGAGACACTGAAGCTTTCTTT. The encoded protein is CASSWGGDTEAFF.

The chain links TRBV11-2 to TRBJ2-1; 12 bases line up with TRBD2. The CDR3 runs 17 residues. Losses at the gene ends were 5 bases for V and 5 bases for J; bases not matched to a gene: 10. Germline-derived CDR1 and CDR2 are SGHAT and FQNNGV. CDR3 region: CASSPTSGGTDDNEQFF. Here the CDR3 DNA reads TGTGCCAGCAGCCCGACTAGCGGGGGTACCGACGACAATGAGCAGTTCTTC.